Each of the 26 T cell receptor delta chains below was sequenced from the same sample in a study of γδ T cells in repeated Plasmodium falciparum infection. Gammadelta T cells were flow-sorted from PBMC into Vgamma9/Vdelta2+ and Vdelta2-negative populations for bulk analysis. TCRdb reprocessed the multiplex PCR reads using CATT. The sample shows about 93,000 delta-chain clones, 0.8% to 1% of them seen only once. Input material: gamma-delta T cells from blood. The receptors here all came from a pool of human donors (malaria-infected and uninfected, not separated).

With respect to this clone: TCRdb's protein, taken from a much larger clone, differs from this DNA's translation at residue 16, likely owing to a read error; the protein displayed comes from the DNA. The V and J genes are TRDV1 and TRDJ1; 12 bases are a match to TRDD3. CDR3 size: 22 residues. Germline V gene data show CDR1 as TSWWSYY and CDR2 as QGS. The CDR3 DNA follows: TGTGCTCTCGGGGGCGGGAGTTGTCATACTGGGGGATACTCGGGGGACCACCATAAACTCATCTTT. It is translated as CALGGGSCHTGGYSGDHHKLIF.

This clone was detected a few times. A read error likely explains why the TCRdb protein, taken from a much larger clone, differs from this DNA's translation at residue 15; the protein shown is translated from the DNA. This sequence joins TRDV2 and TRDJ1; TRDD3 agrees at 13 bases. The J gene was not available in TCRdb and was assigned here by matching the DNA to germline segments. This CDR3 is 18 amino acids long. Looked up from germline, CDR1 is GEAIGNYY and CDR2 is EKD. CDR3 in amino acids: CACDTGKLLGDTPDRLIF. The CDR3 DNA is TGTGCCTGTGACACCGGGAAGTTACTGGGGGATACGCCCGATAGACTCATCTTT.

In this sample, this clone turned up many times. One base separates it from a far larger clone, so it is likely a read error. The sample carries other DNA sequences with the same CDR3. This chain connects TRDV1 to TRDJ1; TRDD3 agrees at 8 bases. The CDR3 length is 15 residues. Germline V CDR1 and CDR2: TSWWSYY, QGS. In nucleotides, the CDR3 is TGTGCTCTTGGGGAACCGTGGGATACGCGCGATAAACTCATCTTC. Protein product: CALGEPWDTRDKLIF.

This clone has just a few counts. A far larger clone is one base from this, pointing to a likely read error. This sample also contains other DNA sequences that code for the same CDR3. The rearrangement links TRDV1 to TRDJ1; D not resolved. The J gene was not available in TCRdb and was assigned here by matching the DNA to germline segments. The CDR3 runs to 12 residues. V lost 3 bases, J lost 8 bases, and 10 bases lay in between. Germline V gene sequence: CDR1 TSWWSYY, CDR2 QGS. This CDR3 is CALGDRRCKLIF. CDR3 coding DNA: TGTGCTCTTGGGGATCGCCGGTGCAAACTCATCTTT.

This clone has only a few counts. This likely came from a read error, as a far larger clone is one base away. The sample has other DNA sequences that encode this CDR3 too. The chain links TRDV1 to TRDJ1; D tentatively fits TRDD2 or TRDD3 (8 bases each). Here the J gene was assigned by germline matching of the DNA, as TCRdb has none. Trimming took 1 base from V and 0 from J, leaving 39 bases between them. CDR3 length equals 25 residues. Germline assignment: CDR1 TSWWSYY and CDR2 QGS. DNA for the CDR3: TGTGCTCTTGGGGAACCAACCTTCCTAATCTCTTTTAACGATGGGGGATTCCGGTACACCGATAAACTCATCTTT. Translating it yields CALGEPTFLISFNDGGFRYTDKLIF.

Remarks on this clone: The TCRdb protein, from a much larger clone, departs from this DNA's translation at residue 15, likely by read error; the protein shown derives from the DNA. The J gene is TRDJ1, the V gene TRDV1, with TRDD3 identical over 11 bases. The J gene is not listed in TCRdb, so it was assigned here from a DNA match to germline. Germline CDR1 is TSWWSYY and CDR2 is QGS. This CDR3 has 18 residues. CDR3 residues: CALGPGGYLVEYTDELIF. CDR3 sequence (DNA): TGTGCTCTTGGGCCTGGGGGATACCTCGTTGAGTACACCGATGAACTCATCTTT.

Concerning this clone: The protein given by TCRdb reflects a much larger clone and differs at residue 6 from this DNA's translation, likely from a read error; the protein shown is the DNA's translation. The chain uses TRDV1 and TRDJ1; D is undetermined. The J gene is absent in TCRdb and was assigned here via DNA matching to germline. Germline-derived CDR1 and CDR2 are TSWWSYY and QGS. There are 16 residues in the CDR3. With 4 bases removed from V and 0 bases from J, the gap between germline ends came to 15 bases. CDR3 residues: CALGGLRGIYTDKLIF. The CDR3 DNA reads TGTGCTCTTGGGGGCCTGAGAGGAATCTACACCGATAAACTCATCTTT.

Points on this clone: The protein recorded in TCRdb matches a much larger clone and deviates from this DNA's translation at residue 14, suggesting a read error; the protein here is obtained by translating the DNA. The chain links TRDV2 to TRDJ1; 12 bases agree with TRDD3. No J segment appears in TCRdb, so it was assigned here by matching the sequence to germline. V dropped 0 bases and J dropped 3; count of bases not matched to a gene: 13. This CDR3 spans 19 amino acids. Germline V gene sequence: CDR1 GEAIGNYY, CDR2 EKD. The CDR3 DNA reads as TGTGCCTGTGACACCGTCCGACTGGGGGATACACGTCGGGCCGATAAACTCATCTTT. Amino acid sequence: CACDTVRLGDTRRADKLIF.

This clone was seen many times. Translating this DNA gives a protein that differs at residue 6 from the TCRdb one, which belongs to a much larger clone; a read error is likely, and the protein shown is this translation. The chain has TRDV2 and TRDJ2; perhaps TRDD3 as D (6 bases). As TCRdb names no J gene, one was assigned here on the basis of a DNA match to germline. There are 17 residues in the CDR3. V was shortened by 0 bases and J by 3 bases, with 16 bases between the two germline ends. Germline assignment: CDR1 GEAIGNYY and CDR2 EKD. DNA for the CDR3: TGTGCCTGTGACACCGCACTGGGAACGAACCTGACAGCACAACTCTTCTTT. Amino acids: CACDTALGTNLTAQLFF.

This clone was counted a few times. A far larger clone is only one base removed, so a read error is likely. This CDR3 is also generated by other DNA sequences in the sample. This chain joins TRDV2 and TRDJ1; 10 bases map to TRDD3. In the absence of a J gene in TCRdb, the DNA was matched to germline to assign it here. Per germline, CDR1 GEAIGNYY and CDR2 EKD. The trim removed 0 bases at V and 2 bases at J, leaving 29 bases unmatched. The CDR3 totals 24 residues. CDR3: CACDTVRPSPSPNWGMGYTDKLIF. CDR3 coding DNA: TGTGCCTGTGACACCGTTCGTCCCTCCCCTAGCCCAAACTGGGGGATGGGGTATACCGATAAACTCATCTTT.

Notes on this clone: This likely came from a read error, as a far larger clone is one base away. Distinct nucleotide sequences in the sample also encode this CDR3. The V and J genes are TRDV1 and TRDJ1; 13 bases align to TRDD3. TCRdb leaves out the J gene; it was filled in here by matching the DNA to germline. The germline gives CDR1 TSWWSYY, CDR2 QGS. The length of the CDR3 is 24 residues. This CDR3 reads CALGELSSYGGTGGYARYTDKLIF. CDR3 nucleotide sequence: TGTGCTCTCGGGGAACTCTCGTCCTACGGCGGTACTGGGGGATACGCCAGGTACACCGATAAACTCATCTTT.

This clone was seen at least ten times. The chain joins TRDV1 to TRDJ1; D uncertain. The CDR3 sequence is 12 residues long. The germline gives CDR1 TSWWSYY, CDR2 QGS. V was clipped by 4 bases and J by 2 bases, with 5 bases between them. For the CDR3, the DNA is TGTGCTCTTGGGGGTTCAACCGATAAACTCATCTTT. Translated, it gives CALGGSTDKLIF.

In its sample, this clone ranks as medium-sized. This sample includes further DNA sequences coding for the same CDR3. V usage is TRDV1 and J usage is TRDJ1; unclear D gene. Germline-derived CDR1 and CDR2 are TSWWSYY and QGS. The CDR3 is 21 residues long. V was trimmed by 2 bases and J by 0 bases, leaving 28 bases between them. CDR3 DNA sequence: TGTGCTCTTGGGGAAGACTCTACTCCACGTCCGACCCGGACGTACACCGATAAACTCATCTTT. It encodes CALGEDSTPRPTRTYTDKLIF.

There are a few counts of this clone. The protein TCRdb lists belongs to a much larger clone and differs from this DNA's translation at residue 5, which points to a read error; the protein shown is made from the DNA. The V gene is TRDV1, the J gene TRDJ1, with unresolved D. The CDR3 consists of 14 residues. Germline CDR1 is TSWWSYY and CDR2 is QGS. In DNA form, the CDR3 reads TGTGCTCTTGGGGGACCAATTAGGTCCGATAACCTCATCTTT. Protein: CALGGPIRSDNLIF.

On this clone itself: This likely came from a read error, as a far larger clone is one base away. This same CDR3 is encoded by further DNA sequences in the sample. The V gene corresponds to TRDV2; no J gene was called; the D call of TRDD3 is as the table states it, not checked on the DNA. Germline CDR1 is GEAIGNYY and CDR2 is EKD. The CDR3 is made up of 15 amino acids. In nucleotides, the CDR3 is TGTGCCTGTGACACGAAGGGGGATCCTGGCGGTAAGCTCATCTTT. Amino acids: CACDTKGDPGGKLIF.

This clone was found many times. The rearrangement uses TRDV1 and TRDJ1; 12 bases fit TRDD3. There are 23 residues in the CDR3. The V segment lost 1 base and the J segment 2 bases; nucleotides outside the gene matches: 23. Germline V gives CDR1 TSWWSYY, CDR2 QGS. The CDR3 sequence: CALGEPTKIPIQLGDTSTDKLIF. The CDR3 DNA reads TGTGCTCTTGGGGAACCTACCAAGATTCCGATCCAACTGGGGGATACAAGTACCGATAAACTCATCTTT.

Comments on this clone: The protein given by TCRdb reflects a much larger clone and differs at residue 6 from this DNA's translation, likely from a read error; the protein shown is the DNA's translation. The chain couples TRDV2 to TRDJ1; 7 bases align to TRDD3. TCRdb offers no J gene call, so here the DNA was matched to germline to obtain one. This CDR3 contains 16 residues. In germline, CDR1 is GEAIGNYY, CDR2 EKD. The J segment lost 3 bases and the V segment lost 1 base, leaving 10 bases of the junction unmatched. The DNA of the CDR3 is TGTGCCTGTGACACAGCTTCGGCGGGATACTCCGATAAACTCATCTTT. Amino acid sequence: CACDTASAGYSDKLIF.

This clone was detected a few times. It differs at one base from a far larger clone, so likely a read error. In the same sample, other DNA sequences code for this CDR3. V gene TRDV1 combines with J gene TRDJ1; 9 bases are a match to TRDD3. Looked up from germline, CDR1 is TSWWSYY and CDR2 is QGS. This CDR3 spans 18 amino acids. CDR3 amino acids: CALGELPGDTSCTDKLIF. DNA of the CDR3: TGTGCTCTCGGGGAACTACCGGGGGATACCTCGTGCACCGATAAACTCATCTTT.

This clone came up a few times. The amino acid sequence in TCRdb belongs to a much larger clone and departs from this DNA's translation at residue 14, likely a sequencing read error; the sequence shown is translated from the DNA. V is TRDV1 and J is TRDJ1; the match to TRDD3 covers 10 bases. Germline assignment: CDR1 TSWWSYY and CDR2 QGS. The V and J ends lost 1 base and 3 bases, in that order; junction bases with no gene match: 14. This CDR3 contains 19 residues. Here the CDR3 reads CALGEPTSFQLGDSDKLIF. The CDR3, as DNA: TGTGCTCTTGGGGAACCTACTTCCTTCCAACTGGGGGATTCCGATAAACTCATCTTT.

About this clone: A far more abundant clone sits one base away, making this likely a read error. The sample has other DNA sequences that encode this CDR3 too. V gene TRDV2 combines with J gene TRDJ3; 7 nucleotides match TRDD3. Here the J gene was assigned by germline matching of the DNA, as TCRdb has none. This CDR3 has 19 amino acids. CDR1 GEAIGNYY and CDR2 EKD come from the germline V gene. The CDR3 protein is CACDTRGYGASWDTRQMFF. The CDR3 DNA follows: TGTGCCTGCGACACCAGAGGATACGGGGCTTCCTGGGACACCCGACAGATGTTTTTC.

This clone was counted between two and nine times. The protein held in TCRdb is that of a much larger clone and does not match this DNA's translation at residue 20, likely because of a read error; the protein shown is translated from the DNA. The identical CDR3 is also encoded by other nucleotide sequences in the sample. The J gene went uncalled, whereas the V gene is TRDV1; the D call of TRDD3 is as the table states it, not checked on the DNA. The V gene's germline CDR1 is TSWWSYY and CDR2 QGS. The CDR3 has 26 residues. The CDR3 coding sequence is TGTGCTCTTGGGGAAGCTAAAGGTCTCCTGGGTACACAGACGATACTGGGGGCTGTTAGCACCGATAAACTTATCTTT. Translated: CALGEAKGLLGTQTILGAVSTDKLIF.

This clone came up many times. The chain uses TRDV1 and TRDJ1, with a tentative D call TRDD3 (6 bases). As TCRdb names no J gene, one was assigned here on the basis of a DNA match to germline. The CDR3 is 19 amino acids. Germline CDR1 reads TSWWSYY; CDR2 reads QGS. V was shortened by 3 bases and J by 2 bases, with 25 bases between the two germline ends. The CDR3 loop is CALGESRPTRWGQTDKLIF. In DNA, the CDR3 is TGTGCTCTTGGGGAGTCCCGACCTACGCGCTGGGGTCAGACCGATAAACTCATCTTT.

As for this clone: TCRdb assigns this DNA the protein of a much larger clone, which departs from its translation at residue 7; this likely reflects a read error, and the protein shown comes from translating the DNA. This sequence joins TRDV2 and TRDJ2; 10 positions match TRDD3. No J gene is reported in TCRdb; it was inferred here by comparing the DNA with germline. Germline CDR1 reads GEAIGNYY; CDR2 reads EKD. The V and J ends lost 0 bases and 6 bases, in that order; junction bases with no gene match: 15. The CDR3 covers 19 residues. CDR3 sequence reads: CACDTVDRGGIRDPAQLFF. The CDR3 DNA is TGTGCCTGTGACACCGTCGATCGGGGGGGGATACGTGACCCAGCACAACTCTTCTTT.

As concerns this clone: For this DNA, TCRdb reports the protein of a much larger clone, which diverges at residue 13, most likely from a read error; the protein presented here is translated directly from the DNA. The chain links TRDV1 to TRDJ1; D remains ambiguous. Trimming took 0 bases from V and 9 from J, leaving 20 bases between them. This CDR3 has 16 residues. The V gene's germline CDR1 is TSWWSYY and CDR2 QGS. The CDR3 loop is CALGELIPQKEGELIF. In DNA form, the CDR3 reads TGTGCTCTTGGGGAACTTATCCCCCAAAAGGAGGGTGAACTCATCTTT.

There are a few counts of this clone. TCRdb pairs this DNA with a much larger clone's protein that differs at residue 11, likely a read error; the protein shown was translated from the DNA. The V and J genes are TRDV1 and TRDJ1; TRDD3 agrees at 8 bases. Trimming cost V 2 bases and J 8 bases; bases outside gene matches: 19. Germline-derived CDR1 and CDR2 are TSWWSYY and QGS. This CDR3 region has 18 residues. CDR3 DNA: TGTGCTCTTGGGGAAGGGGTCCCACTGGGGGGTACAACTAGAAAACTCATCTTT. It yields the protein CALGEGVPLGGTTRKLIF.

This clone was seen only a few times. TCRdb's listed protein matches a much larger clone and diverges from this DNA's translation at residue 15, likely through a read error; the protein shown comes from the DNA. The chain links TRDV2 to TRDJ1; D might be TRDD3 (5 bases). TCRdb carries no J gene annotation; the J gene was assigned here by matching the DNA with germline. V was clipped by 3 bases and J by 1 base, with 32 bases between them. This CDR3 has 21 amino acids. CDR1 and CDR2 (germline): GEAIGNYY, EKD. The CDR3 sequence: CACDPLGAGEDMGLGTDKLIF. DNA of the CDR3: TGTGCCTGTGACCCCTTAGGGGCCGGAGAGGATATGGGGCTTGGCACCGATAAACTCATCTTT.